Presented here are 28 T cell receptor beta chains from one specimen sequenced in a study of cytomegalovirus exposure and HLA in healthy donors. Primers: 60 Vbeta forward and 13 Jbeta reverse. Here immunoSEQ multiplex PCR was the method, and the copy in TCRdb shows in-frame clones only, minus some. The repertoire holds about 73,000 clones, with 75% as singletons. The sample comprised PBMCs. All receptors derive from a man aged 65 to 85 in good health and CMV-seronegative.

CDR3 nucleotides: TGTGCCATCTCGGGGATGCCCGGGATATACGCCAAAAACATTCAGTACTTC. Its protein is CAISGMPGIYAKNIQYF. V and J are TRBV10-3 and TRBJ2-4; maybe TRBD2 (5 bases). Deletions cut 8 bases from V and 1 base from J, with 21 bases between. This CDR3 contains 17 residues. Germline CDR1 ENHRY, CDR2 SYGVKD.

The rearrangement joins TRBV5-1 to TRBJ2-5, with a weak D call TRBD1 (6 bases). The V and J ends lost 0 bases and 3 bases respectively, with 12 bases between them. CDR1 and CDR2 (germline): SGHRS, YFSETQ. The CDR3 totals 15 residues. The CDR3 region is CASSLGPGDKETQYF. The DNA for the CDR3 is TGCGCCAGCAGCTTGGGTCCAGGGGACAAAGAGACCCAGTACTTC.

In its sample, this clone was seen once. This chain connects TRBV4-3 to TRBJ2-3, with TRBD2 matching over 7 bases. The CDR3 has 16 residues. Germline V CDR1 and CDR2: LGHNA, YSLEER. With V trimmed by 4 bases and J by 3 bases, 10 bases remained unmatched. CDR3 sequence: CASSRGGFVRTDTQYF. The DNA of the CDR3 is TGCGCCAGCAGCCGGGGGGGGTTTGTCAGAACAGATACGCAGTATTTT.

The CDR3 is CASSPLEGARNTIYF. CDR3 bases: TGTGCCAGCAGCCCCCTGGAGGGGGCGCGAAACACCATATATTTT. The V call is TRBV7-6, the J call TRBJ1-3; 7 positions match TRBD1. CDR1 is SGHVS and CDR2 is FNYEAQ in the germline V gene. The CDR3 runs 15 residues. Trimming took 5 bases from V and 5 from J; bases not matched to a gene: 9.

The chain has TRBV7-2 and TRBJ1-3; D is undetermined. Trimming left V 1 base short and J 4 bases short, with 8 bases between. The CDR3 is made up of 14 amino acids. Germline V gene lookup returns CDR1 SGHTA and CDR2 FQGNSA. CDR3 in DNA: TGTGCCAGCAGCTTAGGGGCCAAGGGAAACACCATATATTTT. It encodes CASSLGAKGNTIYF.

This clone showed up just once. The chain uses TRBV13 and TRBJ2-7; D unresolved. Per the germline V gene, CDR1 is PRHDT and CDR2 is FYEKMQ (reference sequence). V lost 5 bases to trimming and J lost 3 bases, with 5 bases between them. The CDR3 extends over 11 amino acids. CDR3 protein: CASSASYEQYF. The CDR3 coding sequence is TGTGCCAGCAGCGCCAGCTACGAGCAGTACTTC.

The chain links TRBV19 to TRBJ1-6, with TRBD1 identical over 8 bases. V lost 5 bases, J lost 10 bases, and 4 bases stayed unmatched. The CDR3 has 13 residues. Germline lookup yields CDR1 LNHDA and CDR2 SQIVND (reference sequence). The DNA for the CDR3 is TGTGCCAGTAGTGGACAGGGACGATCACCCCTCCACTTT. This translates into CASSGQGRSPLHF.

V gene TRBV5-5 combines with J gene TRBJ1-6, with 7 bases identical to TRBD1. Germline V gene sequence: CDR1 SGHKS, CDR2 YYEKEE (reference sequence). This CDR3 region has 16 residues. Unmatched junction bases numbered 12, after V lost 5 bases and J lost 7 bases. Written as DNA, the CDR3 is TGTGCCAGCAGTTCGGTGTCAGGGGGACCCAATTCACCCCTCCACTTT. Its protein is CASSSVSGGPNSPLHF.

The genes are TRBV9 and TRBJ1-3; no reliable D call. CDR1 is SGDLS, CDR2 YYNGEE, per germline. The CDR3 length is 15 residues. Trimming pared 1 base from V and 2 bases from J, leaving 10 bases between. The CDR3 DNA is TGTGCCAGCAGCGTACATTTTGGGCCTGGAAACACCATATATTTT. Protein sequence: CASSVHFGPGNTIYF. The complete variable domain, with remaining parts taken from reference TRBV9 and TRBJ1-3, reads DSGVTQTPKHLITATGQRVTLRCSPRSGDLSVYWYQQSLDQGLQFLIQYYNGEERAKGNILERFSAQQFPDLHSELNLSSLELGDSALYFCASSVHFGPGNTIYFGEGSWLTVV.

This clone was seen more than once but under ten times. V usage is TRBV7-9 and J usage is TRBJ2-7; 9 nucleotides agree with TRBD1. The CDR3 has 15 residues. The V segment lost 3 bases and the J segment 5 bases; nucleotides outside the gene matches: 8. Germline-derived CDR1 and CDR2 are SEHNR and FQNEAQ (reference sequence). CDR3 in DNA: TGTGCCAGCAGCTTGACGGGACAGGGTAGCCACGAGCAGTACTTC. Its protein product is CASSLTGQGSHEQYF.

The chain couples TRBV7-6 to TRBJ2-6; D gene uncertain. The germline gives CDR1 SGHVS, CDR2 FNYEAQ. The CDR3 is made up of 15 amino acids. The V and J ends lost 4 bases and 2 bases respectively, with 9 bases between them. The CDR3 here is CASSSGFPGANVLTF. The CDR3 DNA follows: TGTGCCAGCAGCTCCGGGTTCCCTGGGGCCAACGTCCTGACTTTC.

For the CDR3, the DNA is TGTGCCAGCAGGTCAGGGGCCAGAGAGACCCAGTACTTC. Its protein product is CASRSGARETQYF. The chain carries TRBV13 and TRBJ2-5, with D possibly matching TRBD1 (6 bases). The CDR3 consists of 13 residues. The V gene's germline CDR1 is PRHDT and CDR2 FYEKMQ (reference sequence). The V end lost 6 bases, the J end lost 4 bases, and 12 bases lay between the germline ends.

The chain has TRBV11-2 and TRBJ2-7; 8 bases line up with TRBD2. This CDR3 is built from 14 residues. Germline CDR1 reads SGHAT; CDR2 reads FQNNGV. V gave up 5 bases and J gave up 0 bases; unmatched junction bases: 3. CDR3: CASSPGTSSYEQYF. The CDR3 nucleotides read TGTGCCAGCAGCCCCGGGACTAGCTCCTACGAGCAGTACTTC.

The rearrangement uses TRBV5-6 and TRBJ2-3, with 13 bases lining up with TRBD2. Germline V gene data show CDR1 as SGHDT and CDR2 as YYEEEE. V shed 4 bases and J 3 bases; nucleotides not matched to a gene: 2. The CDR3 totals 15 residues. This CDR3 reads CASSPGLAGTDTQYF. The CDR3 DNA reads TGTGCCAGCAGCCCGGGACTAGCGGGGACAGATACGCAGTATTTT.

Remarks on this clone: At one end, the junction sequence differs from germline, possibly due to a read error. The chain is built from TRBV7-9 and TRBJ2-7; 8 positions agree with TRBD1. Germline CDR1 SEHNR, CDR2 FQNEAQ (reference sequence). This CDR3 is built from 13 residues. CDR3 protein: CSSSFLTGDEQYF. The CDR3 DNA reads TGTTCCAGCAGCTTCCTGACAGGGGACGAGCAGTACTTC.

The V gene is TRBV19, the J gene TRBJ1-1; 7 bases agree with TRBD1. Germline CDR1 reads LNHDA; CDR2 reads SQIVND (reference sequence). The junction had 11 bases not matched to a gene; V was cut back by 5 bases and J by 2 bases. This CDR3 has 16 residues. CDR3: CASSFKPGQDNTEAFF. CDR3 nucleotide sequence: TGTGCCAGTAGTTTCAAACCCGGACAGGACAACACTGAAGCTTTCTTT. The full variable domain, completed using reference TRBV19 and TRBJ1-1, is DGGITQSPKYLFRKEGQNVTLSCEQNLNHDAMYWYRQDPGQGLRLIYYSQIVNDFQKGDIAEGYSVSREKKESFPLTVTSAQKNPTAFYLCASSFKPGQDNTEAFFGQGTRLTVV.

The chain couples TRBV7-2 to TRBJ1-5; D gene ambiguous. The CDR3 length is 15 residues. Germline lookup yields CDR1 SGHTA and CDR2 FQGNSA. The V end lost 5 bases, the J end lost 3 bases, and 14 bases lay between the germline ends. The CDR3 reads CASSELGQVNQPQHF. In DNA, the CDR3 is TGTGCCAGCAGCGAACTAGGCCAGGTCAATCAGCCCCAGCATTTT.

At least ten counts were recorded for this clone. V usage is TRBV2 and J usage is TRBJ1-2, with D possibly being TRBD1 (6 bases). V lost 7 bases, J lost 3 bases, and 9 bases lay in between. The CDR3 sequence is 12 residues long. Germline CDR1 is SNHLY and CDR2 is FYNNEI. The CDR3 sequence is CASKKGDYGYTF. CDR3 bases: TGTGCCAGCAAGAAGGGGGACTATGGCTACACCTTC.

V usage is TRBV28 and J usage is TRBJ2-2; weak D call: TRBD1 (5 bases). The V gene's germline CDR1 is MDHEN and CDR2 SYDVKM. The CDR3 contains 15 residues. Trimming removed 2 bases from V and 0 bases from J, with 7 bases in between. The CDR3: CASSLMGPNTGELFF. CDR3 bases: TGTGCCAGCAGTTTAATGGGGCCGAACACCGGGGAGCTGTTTTTT.

The chain carries TRBV29-1 and TRBJ2-7, with D maybe TRBD1 (6 bases). The CDR3 has 12 residues. The V and J ends lost 6 bases and 2 bases respectively, with 11 bases between them. Germline-derived CDR1 and CDR2 are SQVTM and ANQGSEA. CDR3 region: CSVRQDAYEQYF. CDR3 bases: TGCAGCGTGAGACAGGATGCCTACGAGCAGTACTTC.

This sequence joins TRBV30 and TRBJ2-5; 12 nucleotides line up with TRBD1. The CDR3 consists of 15 residues. Looked up from germline, CDR1 is GTSNPN and CDR2 is SVGIG (reference sequence). After removal of 4 bases from V and 1 base from J, the junction contained 4 bases not matched to a gene. CDR3 residues: CAWTGTGGLQETQYF. The CDR3 DNA reads TGTGCCTGGACAGGGACAGGGGGCCTCCAAGAGACCCAGTACTTC.

The chain carries TRBV6-5 and TRBJ2-7; D is undetermined. V dropped 5 bases and J dropped 6 bases, with 8 bases sitting between them. This CDR3 is built from 11 residues. Germline V gene lookup returns CDR1 MNHEY and CDR2 SVGAGI. This CDR3 is CASSQLSEQYF. The CDR3, as DNA: TGTGCCAGCAGTCAACTGAGCGAGCAGTACTTC.

V usage is TRBV14 and J usage is TRBJ2-1; 12 positions match TRBD2. V trimming: 1 base; J trimming: 0 bases; junction bases outside the gene matches: 7. The CDR3 covers 19 residues. Looked up from germline, CDR1 is SGHDN and CDR2 is FVKESK. The CDR3 sequence: CASSQVGGTSGPSYNEQFF. CDR3 DNA: TGTGCCAGCAGCCAAGTAGGGGGGACTAGCGGGCCCTCCTACAATGAGCAGTTCTTC. Drawing the rest from reference TRBV14 and TRBJ2-1, the complete variable domain is EAGVTQFPSHSVIEKGQTVTLRCDPISGHDNLYWYRRVMGKEIKFLLHFVKESKQDESGMPNNRFLAERTGGTYSTLKVQPAELEDSGVYFCASSQVGGTSGPSYNEQFFGPGTRLTVL.

CDR3 DNA sequence: TGTGCCTGGAGTCAGGGGGCAGGGCAACAGCCCCAGCATTTT. This encodes CAWSQGAGQQPQHF. V gene TRBV30 combines with J gene TRBJ1-5; 8 bases map to TRBD1. The CDR3 spans 14 residues. The ends lost 2 bases at V and 7 bases at J; junction bases unmatched: 7. Germline V CDR1 and CDR2: GTSNPN, SVGIG (reference sequence).

The chain recombines TRBV14 with TRBJ2-7; 9 bases match TRBD1. The CDR3 sequence is 16 residues long. The germline V gene has CDR1 SGHDN and CDR2 FVKESK. V shed 1 base and J 5 bases; nucleotides not matched to a gene: 9. The CDR3 nucleotides read TGTGCCAGCAGCCAAGCGGGCGGGACAGGGAATCACGAGCAGTACTTC. Protein: CASSQAGGTGNHEQYF.

The rearrangement uses TRBV5-1 and TRBJ2-3; 8 bases fit TRBD2. The germline CDR1 and CDR2 sequences are SGHRS and YFSETQ. J gave up 2 bases and V 0 bases, and 5 bases lay outside the gene matches. The CDR3 is made up of 16 amino acids. CDR3 in amino acids: CASSLGAGGNTDTQYF. For the CDR3, the DNA is TGCGCCAGCAGCTTGGGGGCGGGGGGAAACACAGATACGCAGTATTTT.

The sample holds a few counts of this clone. The V and J genes are TRBV7-2 and TRBJ1-1; D is perhaps TRBD1 (5 bases). The germline gives CDR1 SGHTA, CDR2 FQGNSA. The CDR3 is 13 residues long. Trimming took 5 bases from V and 4 from J, leaving 11 bases between them. CDR3 DNA: TGTGCCAGCAGCATGACAGAGTCCACTGAAGCTTTCTTT. Its protein product is CASSMTESTEAFF.

The DNA of the CDR3 is TGTGCCAGCTCACCAAAGGGACAGCAAACCTACGAGCAGTACTTC. Amino acid sequence: CASSPKGQQTYEQYF. The gene calls are TRBV18 and TRBJ2-7; 7 positions agree with TRBD1. CDR3 length: 15 amino acids. Germline CDR1 is KGHSH and CDR2 is LQKENI. With V trimmed by 2 bases and J by 2 bases, 6 bases remained unmatched.